Below are 31 T cell receptor beta chains sequenced from a single sample in a study of T-cell reconstitution after alpha-beta-depleted transplantation in children. Preparation of the TCRbeta library used unique molecular identifiers. A single record per CDR3 protein comes from TCRdb applying MiXCR to the PCR reads. The sample gives around 200,000 distinct CDR3 sequences, around 6.8% of which show up once; roughly 3% is in the top ten. The specimen comprised PBMCs from the stem cell graft donor, sampled from the stem cell graft. These receptors all stem from a human donor who donated a stem cell graft to a child with Wiskott-Aldrich syndrome.

This clonotype was counted a few times. The J gene is TRBJ2-1, the V gene TRBV18; 7 positions match TRBD1. V lost 3 bases and J lost 4; bases outside the gene matches: 6. The germline V gene encodes CDR1 KGHSH and CDR2 LQKENI. The CDR3 has 15 residues. For the CDR3, the DNA is TGTGCCAGCTCACCGGGGACAGCACCTTACAATGAGCAGTTCTTC. It codes for CASSPGTAPYNEQFF.

J is TRBJ2-1 and V is TRBV5-1; D is perhaps TRBD1 (5 bases). The CDR3 is 14 residues long. Germline CDR1 and CDR2: SGHRS and YFSETQ. V lost 5 bases to trimming and J lost 4 bases, with 13 bases between them. CDR3 in amino acids: CASSKTAFYNEQFF. The DNA for the CDR3 is TGCGCCAGCAGTAAGACAGCTTTTTACAATGAGCAGTTCTTC. The full variable domain, completed using reference TRBV5-1 and TRBJ2-1, is KAGVTQTPRYLIKTRGQQVTLSCSPISGHRSVSWYQQTPGQGLQFLFEYFSETQRNKGNFPGRFSGRQFSNSRSEMNVSTLELGDSALYLCASSKTAFYNEQFFGPGTRLTVL.

This clonotype showed up just a few times. CDR3: CASSLYRENYGYTF. CDR3 nucleotides: TGTGCCAGCAGCCTGTACCGGGAGAACTATGGCTACACCTTC. The V and J genes are TRBV3-1 and TRBJ1-2; D gene uncertain. Between the trimmed V and J ends, which lost 4 bases and 2 bases, there was a span of 11 bases. The CDR3 has 14 residues. Germline V CDR1 and CDR2: LGHDT, YNNKEL (reference sequence).

This rearrangement joins TRBV27 to TRBJ2-5; possible D gene TRBD2, 6 bases. Trimming took 5 bases from V and 2 from J, leaving 12 bases between them. The CDR3 runs 14 residues. Per germline, CDR1 MNHEY and CDR2 SMNVEV (reference sequence). In DNA form, the CDR3 reads TGTGCCAGCAGTCCCGGGACTTTACAAGAGACCCAGTACTTC. Its protein product is CASSPGTLQETQYF.

The chain links TRBV20-1 to TRBJ2-5, with 7 bases matching TRBD1. In germline, CDR1 is DFQATT, CDR2 SNEGSKA (reference sequence). The CDR3 loop spans 15 amino acids. After removal of 6 bases from V and 4 bases from J, the junction contained 14 bases not matched to a gene. CDR3 sequence: CSATSEKTGPETQYF. The CDR3 DNA reads TGCAGTGCCACCTCCGAAAAGACAGGGCCAGAGACCCAGTACTTC.

This clonotype was counted between two and nine times. The CDR3 spells CAISERGQGIGEQYF. The CDR3 nucleotides are TGTGCCATCAGTGAGAGGGGACAGGGGATCGGCGAGCAGTACTTC. This rearrangement joins TRBV10-3 to TRBJ2-7, with 10 bases lining up with TRBD1. Looked up from germline, CDR1 is ENHRY and CDR2 is SYGVKD. Trimming cost V 2 bases and J 6 bases; bases outside gene matches: 7. This CDR3 spans 15 amino acids.

This clonotype has a count of ten or more. The V gene is TRBV20-1, the J gene TRBJ2-2, with D possibly TRBD1 on 5 matching bases. Trimming cost V 8 bases and J 1 base, with 8 bases left between them. The CDR3 spans 12 residues. The germline V gene has CDR1 DFQATT and CDR2 SNEGSKA (reference sequence). CDR3 nucleotide sequence: TGCAGTTTAACAGGGAACACCGGGGAGCTGTTTTTT. Amino acids: CSLTGNTGELFF.

Ten or more counts support this clonotype. The V and J genes are TRBV3-1 and TRBJ1-3; D is undetermined. The V and J ends lost 1 base and 0 bases respectively, with 13 bases between them. The CDR3 spans 17 residues. Germline values: CDR1 LGHDT, CDR2 YNNKEL (reference sequence). The CDR3 is CASSQGIGQRSGNTIYF. The DNA of the CDR3 is TGTGCCAGCAGCCAAGGGATCGGGCAGCGCTCTGGAAACACCATATATTTT.

This clonotype turned up a few times. V is TRBV12-3 or TRBV12-4 and J is TRBJ2-3, with 12 bases lining up with TRBD2. The CDR3 spans 16 residues. Germline trimming cut 5 bases from V and 1 base from J; bases unmatched to any gene: 4. The CDR3 loop reads CASSKLAGGRTDTQYF. The DNA for the CDR3 is TGTGCCAGCAGTAAACTAGCGGGAGGACGCACAGATACGCAGTATTTT.

This clonotype was observed many times. This chain uses TRBV6-2 or TRBV6-3 with TRBJ2-5, with D uncertain. Germline V lookup: CDR1 MNHEY, CDR2 SVGEGT. The CDR3 has 18 amino acids. V was shortened by 2 bases and J by 3 bases, with 22 bases between the two germline ends. As DNA, the CDR3 is TGTGCCAGCAGTTACCATATTCTAGAGGCCGCATACGAAGAGACCCAGTACTTC. As protein: CASSYHILEAAYEETQYF.

This clonotype has at least ten counts. This chain connects TRBV7-9 to TRBJ2-7; D is perhaps TRBD1 or TRBD2 (7 bases each). The ends were cut back, 3 bases at V and 5 bases at J, with 14 bases in the middle. The germline V gene has CDR1 SEHNR and CDR2 FQNEAQ (reference sequence). This CDR3 spans 14 amino acids. In nucleotides, the CDR3 is TGTGCCAGCAGCTTCGCGACAGGGAGGGACGAGCAGTACTTC. This encodes CASSFATGRDEQYF.

The sample holds many counts of this clonotype. The chain couples TRBV5-1 to TRBJ2-1; perhaps TRBD2 as D (5 bases). The CDR3 spans 15 residues. The V gene's germline CDR1 is SGHRS and CDR2 YFSETQ. The germline V and J ends were trimmed by 2 bases and 9 bases, with 18 bases remaining between them. The CDR3 protein is CASSFRRAEAGEQFF. CDR3 coding DNA: TGCGCCAGCAGCTTTAGGCGGGCGGAGGCCGGTGAGCAGTTCTTC. The entire variable domain, with the rest obtained from reference TRBV5-1 and TRBJ2-1, is as follows: KAGVTQTPRYLIKTRGQQVTLSCSPISGHRSVSWYQQTPGQGLQFLFEYFSETQRNKGNFPGRFSGRQFSNSRSEMNVSTLELGDSALYLCASSFRRAEAGEQFFGPGTRLTVL.

At least ten counts were recorded for this clonotype. The chain couples TRBV20-1 to TRBJ2-3, with a possible D match to TRBD1 (6 bases). The CDR3 is 15 residues long. V lost 0 bases to trimming and J lost 0 bases, with 10 bases between them. The germline gives CDR1 DFQATT, CDR2 SNEGSKA (reference sequence). The CDR3 is CSARDTGWSTDTQYF. In DNA, the CDR3 is TGCAGTGCTAGAGATACAGGGTGGAGCACAGATACGCAGTATTTT.

The J gene is TRBJ2-2, the V gene TRBV20-1; TRBD1 aligns across 8 bases. Germline trimming cut 4 bases from V and 4 bases from J; bases unmatched to any gene: 2. CDR1 is DFQATT, CDR2 SNEGSKA, per germline (reference sequence). The CDR3 has 13 amino acids. The CDR3 DNA follows: TGCAGTGCTATGACAGGGGCCACCGGGGAGCTGTTTTTT. This gives the protein CSAMTGATGELFF.

This sequence joins TRBV5-1 and TRBJ2-5; 7 bases match TRBD2. Looked up from germline, CDR1 is SGHRS and CDR2 is YFSETQ. The V segment lost 4 bases and the J segment 1 base; nucleotides outside the gene matches: 4. The CDR3 consists of 14 residues. The CDR3 DNA reads TGCGCCAGCAGCATGCTAGCGGTCCAAGAGACCCAGTACTTC. Amino acids: CASSMLAVQETQYF.

In its sample, this clonotype was seen a few times. The CDR3 bases are TGTGCCAGCAGCTTAGGGATTGGCGGGAGGGCTCGGGATACGCAGTATTTT. This translates into CASSLGIGGRARDTQYF. The rearrangement joins TRBV7-8 to TRBJ2-3, with 9 bases matching TRBD2. The V gene's germline CDR1 is SGHVS and CDR2 FQNEAQ. J gave up 6 bases and V 1 base, and 11 bases lay outside the gene matches. The CDR3 length is 17 residues.

This clonotype was recorded many times. The chain is built from TRBV21-1 and TRBJ1-5; the table gives TRBD1 as D, unverified against the DNA. TRBV21-1 is assigned pseudogene status. CDR3 size: 18 residues. CDR3: CASSRGQGRFSSNQPQHF. Here the CDR3 DNA reads TGTGCCAGCAGTAGGGGACAGGGGCGATTTTCTAGCAATCAGCCCCAGCATTTT.

This chain links TRBV6-1 with TRBJ2-1; D is ambiguous. Germline V CDR1 and CDR2: MNHNS, SASEGT. This CDR3 region has 15 residues. Trimming shortened V by 6 bases and J by 4 bases, and 16 bases separated the two germline ends. The CDR3 DNA reads TGTGCCAGCAGGGATCAGAGAGTGGATTACAATGAGCAGTTCTTC. Translating it yields CASRDQRVDYNEQFF.

This clonotype was counted at least ten times. This rearrangement joins TRBV6-5 to TRBJ1-6, with D perhaps TRBD1 (6 bases). CDR1 and CDR2 (germline): MNHEY, SVGAGI. The CDR3 sequence is 14 residues long. Trimming cost V 5 bases and J 6 bases, with 11 bases left between them. The CDR3 nucleotides read TGTGCCAGCAGTCACGGGACACTTAATTCACCCCTCCACTTT. Translation: CASSHGTLNSPLHF.

This clonotype was detected many times. The chain carries TRBV5-1 and TRBJ2-3, with no clear D. With 3 bases removed from V and 0 bases from J, the gap between germline ends came to 17 bases. CDR1 is SGHRS and CDR2 is YFSETQ in the germline V gene. The CDR3 sequence is 17 residues long. The CDR3 region has the DNA TGCGCCAGCAGCTCAGCGTATTGGACGACTAGCACAGATACGCAGTATTTT. Protein product: CASSSAYWTTSTDTQYF.

This clonotype was picked up many times. The chain links TRBV29-1 to TRBJ1-2; D is undetermined. The CDR3 has 11 amino acids. The germline V gene encodes CDR1 SQVTM and CDR2 ANQGSEA. Between the trimmed V and J ends, which lost 7 bases and 7 bases, there was a span of 13 bases. CDR3 bases: TGCAGCGCTGACACCCCCGTTGGCTACACCTTC. Amino acid sequence: CSADTPVGYTF. Full variable domain (outside the CDR3, taken from reference TRBV29-1 and TRBJ1-2): SAVISQKPSRDICQRGTSLTIQCQVDSQVTMMFWYRQQPGQSLTLIATANQGSEATYESGFVIDKFPISRPNLTFSTLTVSNMSPEDSSIYLCSADTPVGYTFGSGTRLTVV.

For this clonotype: A much larger clone lies a single base off, so this may be a read error. The V gene is TRBV7-2, the J gene TRBJ2-7; no clear D gene. Germline CDR1 is SGHTA and CDR2 is FQGNSA. Trimming removed 3 bases from V and 4 bases from J, with 13 bases in between. This CDR3 spans 14 amino acids. The CDR3 bases are TGTGCCAGCAGCTTTGGGGAAGGCCGATACGAGCAGTACTTC. This codes for CASSFGEGRYEQYF.

This clonotype has only a few counts. This chain uses TRBV5-1 with TRBJ1-1, with TRBD1 as a possible D gene (6 bases). Trimming shortened V by 0 bases and J by 5 bases, and 14 bases separated the two germline ends. The CDR3 consists of 15 residues. Germline values: CDR1 SGHRS, CDR2 YFSETQ. The chain's CDR3 is CASSLVEAGVTEAFF. CDR3 DNA sequence: TGCGCCAGCAGCTTGGTAGAGGCAGGGGTGACTGAAGCTTTCTTT.

This clonotype appeared many times. V is TRBV4-1 and J is TRBJ2-2; unclear D gene. The CDR3 contains 14 residues. Between the trimmed V and J ends, which lost 1 base and 2 bases, there was a span of 5 bases. Germline V lookup: CDR1 MGHRA, CDR2 YSYEKL. The chain's CDR3 is CASSQAHNTGELFF. The CDR3 DNA follows: TGCGCCAGCAGCCAAGCACACAACACCGGGGAGCTGTTTTTT.

This clonotype was found many times. The J gene is TRBJ1-2, the V gene TRBV12-3 or TRBV12-4; no clear D. Trimming took off 6 bases at V and 4 bases at J, with 9 bases between the two ends. CDR3 length: 12 residues. The CDR3 loop reads CASSQTTYGYTF. The CDR3 coding sequence is TGTGCCAGCAGCCAGACAACCTATGGCTACACCTTC.

The sample holds many counts of this clonotype. The chain couples TRBV15 to TRBJ1-5; D is uncertain. From germline, CDR1 is LNHNV and CDR2 YYDKDF (reference sequence). This CDR3 has 13 amino acids. Between the trimmed V and J ends, which lost 0 bases and 16 bases, there was a span of 16 bases. CDR3 amino acids: CATSRDLESSGHF. The CDR3, as DNA: TGTGCCACCAGCAGAGATCTCGAGTCTAGTGGACATTTT.

This clonotype was detected ten times or more. V is TRBV24-1 and J is TRBJ2-5; D unresolved. The V end was cut by 6 bases, the J end by 4 bases, with 5 bases between. Germline CDR1 and CDR2: KGHDR and SFDVKD. CDR3 size: 11 residues. In DNA form, the CDR3 reads TGTGCCACCAGTCGCGGAGAGACCCAGTACTTC. It yields the protein CATSRGETQYF.

This clonotype occurred many times. The chain combines TRBV5-1 with TRBJ1-1; D gene unclear. Trimming cost V 4 bases and J 1 base, with 11 bases left between them. Germline V CDR1 and CDR2: SGHRS, YFSETQ. CDR3 length: 14 residues. The CDR3 protein is CASSPQEWNTEAFF. The CDR3 coding sequence is TGCGCCAGCAGCCCCCAAGAGTGGAACACTGAAGCTTTCTTT.

This clonotype has a count of ten or more. V is TRBV5-1 and J is TRBJ1-1; D unclear. The CDR3 has 14 residues. Germline V gene lookup returns CDR1 SGHRS and CDR2 YFSETQ. With 0 bases removed from V and 0 bases from J, the gap between germline ends came to 6 bases. The CDR3 spells CASSLDTVNTEAFF. In DNA form, the CDR3 reads TGCGCCAGCAGCTTGGACACGGTGAACACTGAAGCTTTCTTT.

The rearrangement uses TRBV12-3 or TRBV12-4 and TRBJ2-1; 11 bases map to TRBD2. The CDR3 covers 19 residues. Trimming cost V 2 bases and J 3 bases; bases outside gene matches: 12. CDR3 sequence reads: CASSLWSWTSGPGYNEQFF. In nucleotides, the CDR3 is TGTGCCAGCAGTTTATGGTCGTGGACTAGCGGGCCAGGCTACAATGAGCAGTTCTTC.

The table lists this clonotype with many counts. V and J are TRBV6-5 and TRBJ1-6, with D perhaps TRBD1 (5 bases). Germline CDR1 MNHEY, CDR2 SVGAGI. The CDR3 sequence is 15 residues long. With 8 bases removed from V and 8 bases from J, the gap between germline ends came to 19 bases. DNA of the CDR3: TGTGCCAGCCAGGACTTGGGGGGTGGTCATTCACCCCTCCACTTT. Translation gives CASQDLGGGHSPLHF.